One sample yielded the 20 T cell receptor beta chains listed below, sequenced in a study of metastatic and nonmetastatic thyroid tumors. None of the patients had undergone any treatment ahead of thyroid surgery. TCRdb ran MiXCR on the PCR reads. This table has about 92,000 clones, about 15% appearing once. Specimen: blood. These receptors originate from a female donor with papillary thyroid cancer or a benign thyroid nodule (not recorded which). Some clones in this sample may be carry-over from other donors' samples.

This clone was seen many times. In nucleotides, the CDR3 is TGTGCCAGCAGCCCACCTCACTCCGGGACAGGGACTTCACCCCTCCACTTT. This translates into CASSPPHSGTGTSPLHF. The J gene is TRBJ1-6, the V gene TRBV13; TRBD1 matches at 9 bases. The CDR3 sequence is 17 residues long. In germline, CDR1 is PRHDT, CDR2 FYEKMQ (reference sequence). The J segment lost 9 bases and the V segment lost 5 bases, leaving 14 bases of the junction unmatched.

The table lists this clone with a few counts. A read error may explain this, as a much larger clone is one base away. This chain uses TRBV5-1 with TRBJ1-3; 7 bases are shared with TRBD1. Trimming at V came to 4 bases and at J to 11 bases, leaving 12 bases not matched to a gene. CDR1 is SGHRS, CDR2 YFSETQ, per germline. The CDR3 sequence is 14 residues long. CDR3 region: CASSLGQEGNAIYF. The CDR3 DNA reads TGCGCCAGCAGCCTCGGACAGGAAGGGAACGCCATATATTTT.

The chain combines TRBV12-3 or TRBV12-4 with TRBJ1-2; D is possibly TRBD1 (5 bases). CDR3 length equals 15 residues. V was cut by 1 base and J by 7 bases, with 16 bases left in between. The CDR3 reads CASSLVGTGRGGYTF. The DNA for the CDR3 is TGTGCCAGCAGTTTAGTCGGGACTGGCCGTGGTGGCTACACCTTC.

This clone appeared a few times. The chain combines TRBV10-3 with TRBJ2-7, with D possibly being TRBD2 (5 bases). In germline, CDR1 is ENHRY, CDR2 SYGVKD. The V end was cut by 0 bases, the J end by 4 bases, with 16 bases between. This CDR3 region has 16 residues. The CDR3 here is CAISESGKRVEYEQYF. In nucleotides, the CDR3 is TGTGCCATCAGTGAGTCAGGCAAGAGGGTAGAATACGAGCAGTACTTC.

This clone was seen many times. The chain combines TRBV28 with TRBJ2-1, with TRBD1 identical over 7 bases. The CDR3 is 15 residues long. The germline V gene has CDR1 MDHEN and CDR2 SYDVKM. Trimming took 1 base from V and 7 from J; bases not matched to a gene: 7. CDR3: CASSLYDRVHNEQFF. The CDR3 bases are TGTGCCAGCAGTTTATATGACAGGGTACATAATGAGCAGTTCTTC. The entire variable domain, with the rest obtained from reference TRBV28 and TRBJ2-1, is as follows: DVKVTQSSRYLVKRTGEKVFLECVQDMDHENMFWYRQDPGLGLRLIYFSYDVKMKEKGDIPEGYSVSREKKERFSLILESASTNQTSMYLCASSLYDRVHNEQFFGPGTRLTVL.

This clone was counted ten times or more. This chain connects TRBV19 to TRBJ1-5, with D maybe TRBD1 (5 bases). The CDR3 is 13 residues long. V gave up 7 bases and J gave up 2 bases, with 9 bases separating them. In germline, CDR1 is LNHDA, CDR2 SQIVND (reference sequence). The CDR3 region is CASKGFRNQPQHF. Written as DNA, the CDR3 is TGTGCCAGTAAGGGGTTTCGCAATCAGCCCCAGCATTTT. Based on the CDR3 plus reference TRBV19 and TRBJ1-5, the full variable domain is DGGITQSPKYLFRKEGQNVTLSCEQNLNHDAMYWYRQDPGQGLRLIYYSQIVNDFQKGDIAEGYSVSREKKESFPLTVTSAQKNPTAFYLCASKGFRNQPQHFGDGTRLSIL.

This clone was recorded many times. V gene TRBV15 combines with J gene TRBJ2-1; D uncertain. Germline lookup yields CDR1 LNHNV and CDR2 YYDKDF (reference sequence). Trimming left V 0 bases short and J 6 bases short, with 12 bases between. The CDR3 covers 15 residues. The CDR3 nucleotides are TGTGCCACCAGCAGAGATCTTCCATCGGCCAATGAGCAGTTCTTC. It translates to CATSRDLPSANEQFF.

This clone has a count of ten or more. The chain is built from TRBV10-1 and TRBJ2-2, with D uncertain. This CDR3 region has 15 residues. The germline V gene encodes CDR1 WNHNN and CDR2 SYGVQD (reference sequence). V was shortened by 6 bases and J by 9 bases, with 20 bases between the two germline ends. This CDR3 is CASSLGNNPSRELFF. The CDR3 DNA reads TGCGCCAGCAGCCTGGGGAACAATCCATCCCGGGAGCTGTTTTTT.

This clone has a count of ten or more. The chain uses TRBV24-1 and TRBJ2-7; maybe TRBD2 (5 bases). Germline V lookup: CDR1 KGHDR, CDR2 SFDVKD. The CDR3 totals 14 residues. V gave up 2 bases and J gave up 2 bases, with 9 bases separating them. The CDR3 loop is CATSDSGLPYEQYF. CDR3 bases: TGTGCCACCAGTGATTCTGGACTCCCCTACGAGCAGTACTTC.

This clone was counted ten times or more. The gene calls are TRBV14 and TRBJ1-6; a weak D match, TRBD1 (6 bases). The CDR3 has 16 amino acids. CDR1 and CDR2 (germline): SGHDN, FVKESK. Trimming left V 3 bases short and J 7 bases short, with 16 bases between. The CDR3 sequence: CASSQLGTRGNSPLHF. As DNA, the CDR3 is TGTGCCAGCAGCCAGCTGGGAACAAGGGGGAATTCACCCCTCCACTTT.

Only a few counts were recorded for this clone. This chain uses TRBV5-6 with TRBJ2-4, with TRBD2 matching over 8 bases. There are 14 residues in the CDR3. CDR1 is SGHDT and CDR2 is YYEEEE in the germline V gene. Unmatched junction bases numbered 7, after V lost 4 bases and J lost 7 bases. The CDR3 region is CASSPSGGGNIQYF. CDR3 DNA: TGTGCCAGCAGCCCATCCGGGGGGGGGAACATTCAGTACTTC.

This clone was counted between two and nine times. This CDR3 fails to terminate in the conserved phenylalanine or tryptophan, so it likely reflects a read error. V gene TRBV28 combines with J gene TRBJ2-7; D unclear. CDR1 MDHEN and CDR2 SYDVKM come from the germline V gene. V gave up 2 bases and J gave up 6 bases, with 11 bases separating them. The CDR3 extends over 13 amino acids. The CDR3 DNA is TGTGCCAGCAGTTTAGACGTATGGGGCGAGCAGTACTCC. Amino acid sequence: CASSLDVWGEQYS.

This clone was observed at least ten times. No DNA is shown, since the ends of the CDR3 on it are uncertain; the CDR3 is the one TCRdb lists. The chain has TRBV27 and TRBJ1-4. CDR1 and CDR2 (germline): MNHEY, SMNVEV (reference sequence). Both ends counted, the CDR3 spans 17 residues. CDR3 protein: CASSSSTGPRSNEKLFF.

This clone was seen a few times. The junction shows a germline mismatch at one end, possibly a read error. Additional DNA sequences in this sample encode the identical CDR3. The V and J genes are TRBV3-1 and TRBJ2-2; D call uncertain. Germline-derived CDR1 and CDR2 are LGHDT and YNNKEL (reference sequence). The CDR3 extends over 13 amino acids. The CDR3 spells CASSQVNTGELFF. CDR3 nucleotides: TGTGCCAGCAGTCAAGTGAACACCGGGGAGCTGTTTTTT.

For this clone: A clone one base away is much larger, so this may be a read error. The sample contains more than one DNA sequence encoding this CDR3. V is TRBV30 and J is TRBJ2-1; the D gene is possibly TRBD2 (5 bases). CDR1 is GTSNPN and CDR2 is SVGIG in the germline V gene (reference sequence). The CDR3 covers 14 residues. Trimming stripped 3 bases from V and 8 bases from J, with 17 bases between. The CDR3: CAWSLGGRWDEQFF. In nucleotides, the CDR3 is TGTGCCTGGAGCCTCGGTGGGAGATGGGATGAGCAGTTCTTC. Combining the CDR3 with reference TRBV30 and TRBJ2-1 gives the whole variable domain SQTIHQWPATLVQPVGSPLSLECTVEGTSNPNLYWYRQAAGRGLQLLFYSVGIGQISSEVPQNLSASRPQDRQFILSSKKLLLSDSGFYLCAWSLGGRWDEQFFGPGTRLTVL.

Worth noting for this clone: This may stem from a read error, because a much larger clone lies one nucleotide away. The genes are TRBV20-1 and TRBJ2-5; D ambiguous. The CDR3 is 13 residues long. Germline lookup yields CDR1 DFQATT and CDR2 SNEGSKA (reference sequence). V lost 4 bases to trimming and J lost 4 bases, with 13 bases between them. The CDR3 spells CSAILIPRETQYF. CDR3 sequence (DNA): TGCAGTGCTATCCTAATCCCTCGAGAGACCCAGTACTTC.

This clone has at least ten counts. The chain employs TRBV28 and TRBJ1-5, with D perhaps TRBD1 (6 bases). CDR3 length equals 15 residues. V lost 3 bases and J lost 12, with 21 bases in between. Germline V gene lookup returns CDR1 MDHEN and CDR2 SYDVKM. DNA for the CDR3: TGTGCCAGCAGTTTGTGGACAGTCGGCGAGAAGCTCCAGCATTTT. It codes for CASSLWTVGEKLQHF.

Concerning this clone: One base away lies a much larger clone, so this may be a sequencing read error. The chain has TRBV11-2 and TRBJ2-3; tentatively, D is TRBD2 (5 bases). Trimming cost V 0 bases and J 2 bases, with 21 bases left between them. CDR1 SGHAT and CDR2 FQNNGV come from the germline V gene. This CDR3 is 19 amino acids long. The CDR3 DNA is TGTGCCAGCAGCTTAGATGCTGCGGGCCACTCATCTATCACAGATACGCAGTATTTT. This gives the protein CASSLDAAGHSSITDTQYF.

This clone was detected many times. The gene calls are TRBV7-9 and TRBJ2-3, with D unclear. Germline values: CDR1 SEHNR, CDR2 FQNEAQ (reference sequence). The CDR3 covers 14 residues. V gave up 9 bases and J gave up 1 base, with 14 bases separating them. The CDR3 DNA is TGTGCCAGGGAGAAGGCAGATGGCACAGATACGCAGTATTTT. It translates to CAREKADGTDTQYF.

The sample holds many counts of this clone. J is TRBJ1-2 and V is TRBV2; TRBD1 is a possible D gene (6 bases). The CDR3 covers 12 residues. The V and J ends lost 7 bases and 3 bases respectively, with 9 bases between them. The germline gives CDR1 SNHLY, CDR2 FYNNEI. The CDR3 DNA follows: TGTGCCAGCAAGGGGGTTGACTATGGCTACACCTTC. This encodes CASKGVDYGYTF.